This T cell receptor beta chain was found in a study of blood T cell repertoires in COVID-19. For the study at large: Material from acute and convalescent COVID-19 was sourced from the United States, Italy and Spain. The cDNA or gDNA used as material had been derived from T cells, B-cell-depleted T cells, or PBMCs.

Per the authors' pipeline: It was from reference gene primer amplification that nucleated cell counts were estimated. Sequencing was performed with immunoSEQ multiplex PCR; in TCRdb, only in-frame clones are kept and a portion is missing. V and J calls and clone size are those listed in that table; D and trimming were worked out from the DNA. Among fewer than 80,000 clones listed, almost 90% were seen once. Per the germline V gene, CDR1 is SGDLS and CDR2 is YYNGEE. V was pared by 0 bases and J by 2 bases, with 7 bases of the junction left unmatched. CDR3 length: 18 residues. The chain has TRBV9 and TRBJ2-2, with 10 bases matching TRBD2. This TCR came from a man aged 50-59 years with acute or convalescent COVID-19. The sample consisted of peripheral blood. The CDR3 loop reads CASSVDPSGRGNTGELFF. Written as DNA, the CDR3 is TGTGCCAGCAGCGTAGATCCTAGCGGGAGAGGTAACACCGGGGAGCTGTTTTTT.